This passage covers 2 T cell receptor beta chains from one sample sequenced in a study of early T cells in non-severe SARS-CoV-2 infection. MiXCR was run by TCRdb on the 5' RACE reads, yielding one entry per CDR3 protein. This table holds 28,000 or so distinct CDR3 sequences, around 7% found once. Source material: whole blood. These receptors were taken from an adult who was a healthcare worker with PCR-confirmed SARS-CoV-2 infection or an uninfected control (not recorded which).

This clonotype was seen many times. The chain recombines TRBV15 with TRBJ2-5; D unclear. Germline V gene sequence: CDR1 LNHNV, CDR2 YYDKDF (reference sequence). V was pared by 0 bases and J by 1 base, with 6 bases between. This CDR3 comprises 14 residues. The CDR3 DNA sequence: TGTGCCACCAGCAGAGATCAGCTCCAAGAGACCCAGTACTTC. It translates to CATSRDQLQETQYF.

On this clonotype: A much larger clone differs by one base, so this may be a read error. As DNA, the CDR3 is TGTGCCAGCAGCTCGGACAGAACCACCTACGAGCAGTACTTC. This translates into CASSSDRTTYEQYF. The chain couples TRBV7-9 to TRBJ2-7; D possibly corresponds to TRBD1 (6 bases). Germline V gene lookup returns CDR1 SEHNR and CDR2 FQNEAQ (reference sequence). The CDR3 loop spans 14 amino acids. Between the trimmed V and J ends, which lost 4 bases and 2 bases, there was a span of 12 bases.